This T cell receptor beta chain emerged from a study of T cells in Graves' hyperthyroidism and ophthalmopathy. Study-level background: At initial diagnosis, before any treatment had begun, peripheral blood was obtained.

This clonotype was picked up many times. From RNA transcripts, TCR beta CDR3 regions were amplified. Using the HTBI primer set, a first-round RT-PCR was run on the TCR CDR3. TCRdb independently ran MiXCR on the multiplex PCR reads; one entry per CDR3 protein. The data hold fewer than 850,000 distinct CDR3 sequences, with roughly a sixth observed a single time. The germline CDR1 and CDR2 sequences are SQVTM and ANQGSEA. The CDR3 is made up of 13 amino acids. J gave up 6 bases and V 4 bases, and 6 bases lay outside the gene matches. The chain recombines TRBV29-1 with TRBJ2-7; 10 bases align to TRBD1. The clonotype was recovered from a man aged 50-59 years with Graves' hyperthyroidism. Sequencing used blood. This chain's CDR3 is CSVGDRGPGEQYF. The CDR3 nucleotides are TGCAGCGTTGGGGACAGGGGTCCGGGCGAGCAGTACTTC.